The text below deals with one T cell receptor (beta chain). These data belong to a study of T-cell memory formation after mild COVID-19. TCRdb called the 5' RACE reads again in MiXCR, with one record for every CDR3 protein. The sample contains around 250,000 distinct CDR3 sequences, 7.5% to 10% of which appear only once. CDR3 length: 15 residues. Trimming took 1 base from V and 0 from J; bases not matched to a gene: 3. Sequencing used PBMCs or a T cell subset sorted from them (not recorded which). The TCR originated in a man younger than 30 who had mild COVID-19 (a few samples of this study predate the infection). Cell type and time point are not known. This chain joins TRBV12-3 or TRBV12-4 and TRBJ2-7; 7 positions agree with TRBD1. CDR3 coding DNA: TGTGCCAGCAGTTTAGGACAGGGCTTCTCCTACGAGCAGTACTTC. It is translated as CASSLGQGFSYEQYF.